Following are 27 T cell receptor beta chains from one sample sequenced in a study of blood T cell repertoires in COVID-19. Generated by immunoSEQ multiplex PCR, the TCRdb table keeps only in-frame clones and is missing some. The sample has 250,000 to 350,000 clones; around 85% are singletons. Sequences were obtained from peripheral blood. The receptors derive from a woman between 25 and 40 years old who had recovered from COVID-19.

The chain employs TRBV18 and TRBJ1-6, with 7 bases matching TRBD1. This CDR3 has 16 amino acids. The germline V gene encodes CDR1 KGHSH and CDR2 LQKENI. V gave up 3 bases and J gave up 5 bases; unmatched junction bases: 7. The CDR3 spells CASSPPGQNHNSPLHF. The CDR3, as DNA: TGTGCCAGCTCACCTCCGGGACAGAACCATAATTCACCCCTCCACTTT.

This clone appeared a single time. The CDR3 DNA follows: TGTGCCAGCAGTGAACAAGGGGGCCGGTACGAGCAGTACTTC. Translation: CASSEQGGRYEQYF. This chain connects TRBV6-1 to TRBJ2-7; 7 bases line up with TRBD1. The CDR3 has 14 residues. V gave up 2 bases and J gave up 4 bases; unmatched junction bases: 5. Germline V gene data show CDR1 as MNHNS and CDR2 as SASEGT.

V gene TRBV6-5 combines with J gene TRBJ2-3; D perhaps matches TRBD1 (5 bases). This CDR3 is 15 amino acids long. Trimming took off 2 bases at V and 0 bases at J, with 9 bases between the two ends. Germline values: CDR1 MNHEY, CDR2 SVGAGI. The CDR3 DNA reads as TGTGCCAGCAGTTACGTAGGACAAAGCACAGATACGCAGTATTTT. Its protein product is CASSYVGQSTDTQYF.

The V gene is TRBV29-1, the J gene TRBJ2-1; D unresolved. In germline, CDR1 is SQVTM, CDR2 ANQGSEA. The CDR3 has 11 amino acids. Trimming took 4 bases from V and 7 from J, leaving 8 bases between them. CDR3: CSVGDGNEQFF. In DNA, the CDR3 is TGCAGCGTTGGAGACGGGAATGAGCAGTTCTTC.

J is TRBJ2-1 and V is TRBV6-2 or TRBV6-3; 8 bases line up with TRBD2. The CDR3 length is 15 residues. V shed 6 bases, J shed 3 bases, and the junction held 7 bases outside the gene matches. Germline V CDR1 and CDR2: MNHEY, SVGEGT. The CDR3 bases are TGTGCCAGCAGCCGACTTAGCGGGAACTACAATGAGCAGTTCTTC. Protein sequence: CASSRLSGNYNEQFF.

The genes are TRBV6-5 and TRBJ1-1; 9 positions agree with TRBD1. The CDR3 has 14 amino acids. Germline-derived CDR1 and CDR2 are MNHEY and SVGAGI. After removal of 6 bases from V and 2 bases from J, the junction contained 4 bases not matched to a gene. The CDR3 DNA follows: TGTGCCAGCAGAAGGGACAGGGCTAACACTGAAGCTTTCTTT. Protein sequence: CASRRDRANTEAFF.

With respect to this clone: Other DNA sequences in the same sample also yield this CDR3. This sequence joins TRBV11-2 and TRBJ2-2; D uncertain. The length of the CDR3 is 15 residues. V lost 5 bases and J lost 0, with 10 bases in between. Germline assignment: CDR1 SGHAT and CDR2 FQNNGV. CDR3 bases: TGTGCCAGCAGCCCCGATAGATCGAACACCGGGGAGCTGTTTTTT. Translation: CASSPDRSNTGELFF. Full variable domain (outside the CDR3, taken from reference TRBV11-2 and TRBJ2-2): EAGVAQSPRYKIIEKRQSVAFWCNPISGHATLYWYQQILGQGPKLLIQFQNNGVVDDSQLPKDRFSAERLKGVDSTLKIQPAKLEDSAVYLCASSPDRSNTGELFFGEGSRLTVL.

The chain joins TRBV5-6 to TRBJ2-1; 8 bases are shared with TRBD1. From germline, CDR1 is SGHDT and CDR2 YYEEEE. The CDR3 runs 15 residues. Unmatched junction bases numbered 8, after V lost 2 bases and J lost 7 bases. As DNA, the CDR3 is TGTGCCAGCAGCTTCACAGGGGGACCTGGGAATGAGCAGTTCTTC. Its protein product is CASSFTGGPGNEQFF.

The chain uses TRBV19 and TRBJ2-1; D perhaps matches TRBD1 (5 bases). Trimming took 3 bases from V and 5 from J, leaving 11 bases between them. This CDR3 is 14 amino acids long. Germline V lookup: CDR1 LNHDA, CDR2 SQIVND (reference sequence). The CDR3 spells CASSIQGGHNEQFF. CDR3 nucleotide sequence: TGTGCCAGTAGTATTCAGGGTGGTCACAATGAGCAGTTCTTC.

The rearrangement links TRBV9 to TRBJ2-2; no clear D gene. The CDR3 contains 15 residues. Germline V gene lookup returns CDR1 SGDLS and CDR2 YYNGEE. V dropped 0 bases and J dropped 0 bases, with 6 bases sitting between them. The CDR3 protein is CASSVGQPNTGELFF. For the CDR3, the DNA is TGTGCCAGCAGCGTAGGACAACCGAACACCGGGGAGCTGTTTTTT.

This clone appeared a single time. The chain uses TRBV7-2 and TRBJ1-5; the D gene is possibly TRBD1 (6 bases). V lost 5 bases and J 5 bases, leaving 10 bases between the germline ends. The CDR3 is 13 amino acids. Looked up from germline, CDR1 is SGHTA and CDR2 is FQGNSA. CDR3 DNA: TGTGCCAGCAGCCCGGACAGCTATCAGCCCCAGCATTTT. Translating gives CASSPDSYQPQHF.

A single count supports this clone. The chain employs TRBV21-1 and TRBJ2-7; no DNA check was done on the table's D call, TRBD2. TRBV21-1 is noted as a pseudogene. The CDR3 contains 15 residues. CDR3 protein: CASSKGWREHYEQYF. CDR3 in DNA: TGTGCCAGCAGCAAAGGGTGGCGGGAGCACTACGAGCAGTACTTC.

The chain couples TRBV5-4 to TRBJ1-2, with D perhaps matching TRBD1 (5 bases). V dropped 4 bases and J dropped 8 bases, with 18 bases sitting between them. The germline CDR1 and CDR2 sequences are SGHNT and YYREEE (reference sequence). This CDR3 comprises 14 residues. CDR3 residues: CASSKDPGQWGYTF. The CDR3 DNA reads TGTGCCAGCAGCAAAGACCCAGGGCAGTGGGGCTACACCTTC.

The chain has TRBV23-1 and TRBJ1-2; tentative D call: TRBD1 (6 bases). TRBV23-1 is an open reading frame whose function is uncertain. Trimming took off 10 bases at V and 2 bases at J, with 11 bases between the two ends. CDR3 length: 12 residues. The CDR3 loop reads CATTRGNYGYTF. Written as DNA, the CDR3 is TGCGCCACCACAAGGGGGAACTATGGCTACACCTTC.

This chain connects TRBV15 to TRBJ2-7, with D uncertain. This CDR3 is built from 13 residues. Germline loops: CDR1 LNHNV, CDR2 YYDKDF (reference sequence). V dropped 11 bases and J dropped 1 base, with 15 bases sitting between them. Here the CDR3 DNA reads TGTGCCCCTAATTGGTACTTGTCCTACGAGCAGTACTTC. As protein: CAPNWYLSYEQYF.

The J gene is TRBJ2-7, the V gene TRBV10-3; 9 bases line up with TRBD2. CDR3 size: 14 residues. Germline CDR1 and CDR2: ENHRY and SYGVKD. V shed 7 bases and J 1 base; nucleotides not matched to a gene: 5. CDR3 sequence reads: CAITKGLASYEQYF. Here the CDR3 DNA reads TGTGCCATCACCAAGGGACTAGCTTCCTACGAGCAGTACTTC.

The chain has TRBV6-5 and TRBJ1-1; D might be TRBD1 (5 bases). The CDR3 has 13 residues. Trimming took 2 bases from V and 11 from J, leaving 15 bases between them. The germline gives CDR1 MNHEY, CDR2 SVGAGI. CDR3 DNA sequence: TGTGCCAGCAGTTACAGCAGGGAGGTTTGGGCTTTCTTT. It codes for CASSYSREVWAFF.

V gene TRBV28 combines with J gene TRBJ2-3, with D possibly being TRBD1 (6 bases). Germline CDR1 is MDHEN and CDR2 is SYDVKM. V was shortened by 5 bases and J by 1 base, with 19 bases between the two germline ends. CDR3 size: 17 residues. This CDR3 reads CASSTPQGREGTDTQYF. DNA of the CDR3: TGTGCCAGCAGTACCCCCCAGGGGCGAGAGGGCACAGATACGCAGTATTTT.

The chain joins TRBV2 to TRBJ2-5; 8 positions agree with TRBD1. CDR1 is SNHLY, CDR2 FYNNEI, per germline. With 6 bases clipped from V and 2 bases from J, the junction kept 5 bases outside the gene matches. This CDR3 is built from 14 residues. The CDR3 reads CASREGTGQETQYF. As DNA, the CDR3 is TGTGCCAGCAGAGAGGGGACAGGACAAGAGACCCAGTACTTC.

This clone was seen a few times. This CDR3 reads CASRTPGQGNQPQHF. CDR3 in DNA: TGTGCCAGTAGGACCCCGGGACAAGGTAATCAGCCCCAGCATTTT. The chain carries TRBV19 and TRBJ1-5; the D gene is possibly TRBD1 (6 bases). The CDR3 runs 15 residues. The V gene lost 6 bases and the J gene lost 4 bases, with 16 bases spanning the gap. The germline V gene encodes CDR1 LNHDA and CDR2 SQIVND (reference sequence).

The sample holds one count of this clone. The chain uses TRBV7-4 and TRBJ2-2; D gene unclear. The CDR3 contains 12 residues. The germline CDR1 and CDR2 sequences are SGHVT and SQSDAQ. V shed 2 bases and J shed 7 bases, with 5 bases lying between them. For the CDR3, the DNA is TGTGCCAGCAGCTTACGGAGCGGGGAGCTGTTTTTT. Encoded protein: CASSLRSGELFF.

This chain uses TRBV2 with TRBJ2-5, with 11 bases lining up with TRBD1. CDR3 length: 15 amino acids. V lost 5 bases and J lost 4; bases outside the gene matches: 6. Germline loops: CDR1 SNHLY, CDR2 FYNNEI. The CDR3 DNA is TGTGCCAGCAGTAGGCGGGACAGGGGGATAGAGACCCAGTACTTC. It is translated as CASSRRDRGIETQYF. The variable domain in full, completed from reference TRBV2 and TRBJ2-5, reads EPEVTQTPSHQVTQMGQEVILRCVPISNHLYFYWYRQILGQKVEFLVSFYNNEISEKSEIFDDQFSVERPDGSNFTLKIRSTKLEDSAMYFCASSRRDRGIETQYFGPGTRLLVL.

This clone was seen just once. The chain has TRBV9 and TRBJ2-2; TRBD2 agrees at 7 bases. After removal of 1 base from V and 3 bases from J, the junction contained 3 bases not matched to a gene. Germline-derived CDR1 and CDR2 are SGDLS and YYNGEE. This CDR3 has 15 amino acids. CDR3 protein: CASSVTLADTGELFF. Here the CDR3 DNA reads TGTGCCAGCAGCGTAACGCTAGCGGACACCGGGGAGCTGTTTTTT.

The V gene is TRBV24-1, the J gene TRBJ2-2, with 11 bases matching TRBD2. Germline CDR1 KGHDR, CDR2 SFDVKD. J gave up 5 bases and V 4 bases, and 8 bases lay outside the gene matches. The CDR3 sequence is 17 residues long. The CDR3 spells CATSDLTSGTTTGELFF. DNA for the CDR3: TGTGCCACCAGTGACCTGACTAGCGGGACTACGACCGGGGAGCTGTTTTTT.

The chain combines TRBV3-1 (or the pseudogene TRBV3-2) with TRBJ1-5, with D perhaps TRBD1 (5 bases). Germline V gene sequence: CDR1 LGHDT, CDR2 YNNKEL (reference sequence). V was clipped by 0 bases and J by 6 bases, with 12 bases between them. There are 15 residues in the CDR3. CDR3 coding DNA: TGTGCCAGCAGCCAAGATGGGGGGAAAGGTCAGCCCCAGCATTTT. Protein product: CASSQDGGKGQPQHF.

The chain is built from TRBV27 and TRBJ2-3, with 7 bases lining up with TRBD1. The CDR3 contains 14 residues. V shed 3 bases, J shed 5 bases, and the junction held 5 bases outside the gene matches. Germline V CDR1 and CDR2: MNHEY, SMNVEV (reference sequence). CDR3 loop: CASSLTGYLDTQYF. For the CDR3, the DNA is TGTGCCAGCAGTTTGACAGGGTATTTAGATACGCAGTATTTT.

The chain joins TRBV7-3 to TRBJ2-5; 12 bases are shared with TRBD1. Germline V CDR1 and CDR2: SGHTA, FQGTGA. The V and J ends lost 4 bases and 8 bases, in that order; junction bases with no gene match: 14. CDR3 length: 17 residues. The CDR3 bases are TGTGCCAGCAGCTCAACCGGGACAGGGGGCGAAAGGGCCACCCAGTACTTC. This codes for CASSSTGTGGERATQYF. Combining the CDR3 with reference TRBV7-3 and TRBJ2-5 gives the whole variable domain GAGVSQTPSNKVTEKGKYVELRCDPISGHTALYWYRQSLGQGPEFLIYFQGTGAADDSGLPNDRFFAVRPEGSVSTLKIQRTERGDSAVYLCASSSTGTGGERATQYFGPGTRLLVL.